This TCR beta chain appears in the sequencing data of a study of blood T cell repertoires in COVID-19. This clone has a single count. Only in-frame clones appear in the TCRdb table, and some are missing; sequencing was by immunoSEQ multiplex PCR. Of 200,000 to 250,000 clones detected, around 91% appear once; the ten largest clones hold over 13%. The J segment lost 5 bases and the V segment lost 3 bases, leaving 11 bases of the junction unmatched. The CDR3 runs 16 residues. Germline CDR1 LNHDA, CDR2 SQIVND (reference sequence). Source material: PBMCs or T cells enriched from blood (not recorded which). The receptor comes from a man aged 25 to 40 who had been exposed to COVID-19. The chain combines TRBV19 with TRBJ1-1; 8 nucleotides align to TRBD1. The CDR3 nucleotides are TGTGCCAGTAGTATCTTTCCCTCAGGGGGCCGGACTGAAGCTTTCTTT. Its protein is CASSIFPSGGRTEAFF.